Listed below are T cell receptor beta chains from one sample, sequenced in a study of T cells in Graves' hyperthyroidism and ophthalmopathy. One entry per CDR3 protein results from TCRdb running MiXCR on the multiplex PCR reads. This sample has more than 600,000 distinct CDR3 sequences, with around 15% found just once. Sequencing used blood. The receptors come from a man aged 18-30 years with Graves' hyperthyroidism. Each CDR3 is given with its conserved first and last residue. Each record gives: CDR3 protein, CDR3 DNA, J gene, clone size, D gene, V gene. A D gene is named only where the DNA matches it firmly. Part of the rows lack a size; the others show once, few, many or a class for expanded clones.

cdr3_aa: CASSRTSDSSNQPQHF
cdr3_nt: TGTGCCAGCAGTCGGACGTCAGATTCTAGCAATCAGCCCCAGCATTTT
j_call: TRBJ1-5
clone_size: -
d_call: -
v_call: TRBV4-2

cdr3_aa: CASSSTYRGNYGYTF
cdr3_nt: TGTGCCAGCAGTTCCACCTACAGGGGGAACTATGGCTACACCTTC
j_call: TRBJ1-2
clone_size: few
d_call: TRBD1
v_call: TRBV28

cdr3_aa: CASSIFFGQDYEQYF
cdr3_nt: TGTGCCAGTAGTATTTTTTTCGGGCAGGACTACGAGCAGTACTTC
j_call: TRBJ2-7
clone_size: few
d_call: -
v_call: TRBV19

cdr3_aa: CASSQDRRAGGPYNEQFF
cdr3_nt: TGCGCCAGCAGCCAAGATCGAAGAGCGGGAGGCCCCTACAATGAGCAGTTCTTC
j_call: TRBJ2-1
clone_size: few
d_call: TRBD2
v_call: TRBV4-3

cdr3_aa: CASSLLSVVLSTDTQYF
cdr3_nt: TGTGCCAGCAGTTTATTATCGGTCGTACTGAGCACAGATACGCAGTATTTT
j_call: TRBJ2-3
clone_size: few
d_call: -
v_call: TRBV27

cdr3_aa: CASSQNPAGSYEQYF
cdr3_nt: TGTGCCAGCAGCCAAAATCCCGCTGGGTCCTACGAGCAGTACTTC
j_call: TRBJ2-7
clone_size: -
d_call: -
v_call: TRBV3-1

cdr3_aa: CASYSGKNIQYF
cdr3_nt: TGTGCCAGCTATAGCGGAAAAAACATTCAGTACTTC
j_call: TRBJ2-4
clone_size: -
d_call: -
v_call: TRBV14

cdr3_aa: CSARADRGPVSSGNTIYF
cdr3_nt: TGCAGTGCTAGAGCGGACAGGGGTCCCGTCAGCTCTGGAAACACCATATATTTT
j_call: TRBJ1-3
clone_size: -
d_call: TRBD1
v_call: TRBV20-1

cdr3_aa: CASRRVISYNEQFF
cdr3_nt: TGTGCCAGCAGGCGGGTCATCTCCTACAATGAGCAGTTCTTC
j_call: TRBJ2-1
clone_size: -
d_call: -
v_call: TRBV6-2/TRBV6-3

cdr3_aa: CSAREVGRRYEQYF
cdr3_nt: TGCAGTGCTAGAGAGGTCGGGAGGCGCTACGAGCAGTACTTC
j_call: TRBJ2-7
clone_size: -
d_call: TRBD2
v_call: TRBV20-1

cdr3_aa: CAIKDREDSNQPQHF
cdr3_nt: TGTGCCATCAAAGACAGAGAGGATAGCAATCAGCCCCAGCATTTT
j_call: TRBJ1-5
clone_size: few
d_call: -
v_call: TRBV10-3